This T cell receptor beta chain comes out of a study of T-cell memory formation after mild COVID-19. Study-wide points: That cross-reactive memory joined was suggested by some responding clones appearing in pre-infection memory.

This clonotype has just a few counts. The antigen is not known. TCRdb reprocessed the 5' RACE reads via MiXCR and lists one record per CDR3 protein. The table shows under 300,000 distinct CDR3 sequences, with around 15% occurring only once. This CDR3 spans 16 amino acids. The V gene's germline CDR1 is SQVTM and CDR2 ANQGSEA. The V segment lost 5 bases and the J segment 5 bases; nucleotides outside the gene matches: 11. Material for sequencing was PBMCs or a T cell subset sorted from them (not recorded which). The clonotype comes from a man between 18 and 35 years old who had mild COVID-19 (a few samples of this study predate the infection). Cell type and time point are not known. The chain recombines TRBV29-1 with TRBJ2-3, with TRBD1 identical over 12 bases. CDR3 DNA sequence: TGCAGCGTTATAAAGTCCGGGACAGGGGGCGTAGATACGCAGTATTTT. Residues: CSVIKSGTGGVDTQYF.